This is a list of T cell receptor beta chains from one sample in a study of shared clonotypes between healthy human individuals. Profiled with immunoSEQ multiplex PCR; TCRdb holds only in-frame clones, not every one. Of about 2.3 million clones in the sample, roughly 92% were seen once. The sequencing input was naive CD4+ T cells from PBMCs. The receptors stem from a man aged 18 to 30 in good health. Some clones in this sample may be carry-over from other donors' samples. Both conserved end residues are part of each CDR3. Fields, in order: clone size, D gene, V gene, J gene, CDR3 protein. The D gene is left open where the match is weak. Size is omitted from some rows. Given values are once, few, many or a class for expanded clones.

clone size: .; D gene: .; V gene: TRBV11-3; J gene: TRBJ2-2; CDR3 protein: CASSRGGGNTGELFF
clone size: .; D gene: .; V gene: TRBV18; J gene: TRBJ1-4; CDR3 protein: CASSPQTTDYEKLFF
clone size: few; D gene: TRBD1; V gene: TRBV28; J gene: TRBJ1-1; CDR3 protein: CASSLTRQGEAFF
clone size: once; D gene: .; V gene: TRBV5-4; J gene: TRBJ2-3; CDR3 protein: CASSLRPPTELITDTQYF
clone size: .; D gene: TRBD2; V gene: TRBV27; J gene: TRBJ2-7; CDR3 protein: CASSPFGGKDSYEQYF
clone size: .; D gene: .; V gene: TRBV6-6; J gene: TRBJ2-1; CDR3 protein: CASSYSHGGEQFF
clone size: .; D gene: TRBD2; V gene: TRBV5-1; J gene: TRBJ2-1; CDR3 protein: CASSLGTSAYSYNEQFF
clone size: few; D gene: .; V gene: TRBV2; J gene: TRBJ1-5; CDR3 protein: CASSSARDQPQHF
clone size: .; D gene: .; V gene: TRBV28; J gene: TRBJ2-7; CDR3 protein: CASSLSLGQPSYEQYF
clone size: .; D gene: .; V gene: TRBV6-1; J gene: TRBJ2-2; CDR3 protein: CASSEAKGRTGELFF
clone size: .; D gene: TRBD2; V gene: TRBV7-3; J gene: TRBJ2-2; CDR3 protein: CASKDSGRAHTGELFF
clone size: .; D gene: TRBD2; V gene: TRBV5-1; J gene: TRBJ2-2; CDR3 protein: CASSLEIQTSGYNTGELFF
clone size: .; D gene: .; V gene: TRBV2; J gene: TRBJ2-7; CDR3 protein: CASRQTGYEQYF
clone size: .; D gene: .; V gene: TRBV11-2; J gene: TRBJ2-5; CDR3 protein: CASSSTGETQYF
clone size: .; D gene: .; V gene: TRBV6-1; J gene: TRBJ1-2; CDR3 protein: CASSESQSYGYTF